This T cell receptor (beta chain) was found in a study of T cells in tumors after PD-1 blockade. Turning to the study itself: Each patient got pembrolizumab 200 mg every 3 weeks or cemiplimab 350 mg every 2 weeks.

The V gene's germline CDR1 is MDHEN and CDR2 SYDVKM. The CDR3 is made up of 10 amino acids. Trimming took 10 bases from V and 10 from J, leaving 14 bases between them. Sequencing used immunoSEQ multiplex PCR; TCRdb keeps in-frame clones, though not all of them. The repertoire holds 45,000 or so clones, with more than 60% as singletons. The V call is TRBV28, the J call TRBJ2-7; D remains ambiguous. The specimen was PBMCs, collected before anti-PD-1 therapy. The TCR comes from a human donor with advanced basal cell or squamous cell carcinoma (not recorded which). CDR3 bases: TGTGCCACCGGCGGTCGTACCCAGTACTTC. This gives the protein CATGGRTQYF.